The rows below give T cell receptor beta chains drawn from one sample of a study of molecular identifiers for immune sequencing clone quantification. TCRdb passed the PCR reads through MiXCR, listing each CDR3 protein once. Of about 640,000 distinct CDR3 sequences in the sample, just under 20% were seen once. Sequenced input: naive CD8+ T cells from blood, with Jurkat cell RNA spiked in. The receptor source for this set is a human donor in good health. Some libraries in this study had Jurkat cell RNA spiked in. CDR3s include the opening cysteine and the closing phenylalanine or tryptophan. Clone sizes are given selectively: once, few, many, or a class where the clone is expanded.

j_gene: TRBJ2-7; abundance: many; v_gene: TRBV27; CDR3aa: CASSPRDRGIEQYF
j_gene: TRBJ1-4; abundance: many; v_gene: TRBV7-9; CDR3aa: CASSFGQGNEKLFF
j_gene: TRBJ1-6; abundance: -; v_gene: TRBV15; CDR3aa: CATSSSGAGSPLHF
j_gene: TRBJ2-7; abundance: many; v_gene: TRBV27; CDR3aa: CASSFSVTYEQYF
j_gene: TRBJ2-7; abundance: many; v_gene: TRBV4-2; CDR3aa: CASSHDRGTYEQYF
j_gene: TRBJ2-3; abundance: many; v_gene: TRBV20-1; CDR3aa: CSAETGGEFTDTQYF
j_gene: TRBJ2-7; abundance: many; v_gene: TRBV4-3; CDR3aa: CASSQEFNVGTFLSYEQYF
j_gene: TRBJ2-2; abundance: many; v_gene: TRBV7-6; CDR3aa: CASSLASPGELFF
j_gene: TRBJ1-1; abundance: few; v_gene: TRBV3-2; CDR3aa: CASSLDGEEEAFF
j_gene: TRBJ2-3; abundance: few; v_gene: TRBV12-3/TRBV12-4; CDR3aa: CASSFTPEVYTTDTQYF
j_gene: TRBJ2-7; abundance: -; v_gene: TRBV27; CDR3aa: CASSLTNTYEQYF
j_gene: TRBJ2-5; abundance: few; v_gene: TRBV7-2; CDR3aa: CASSLEDRGWGETQYF
j_gene: TRBJ1-5; abundance: -; v_gene: TRBV3-1; CDR3aa: CASSQGQWNQPQHF
j_gene: TRBJ1-1; abundance: -; v_gene: TRBV27; CDR3aa: CASSPWTGTSEAFF
j_gene: TRBJ2-3; abundance: many; v_gene: TRBV12-3/TRBV12-4; CDR3aa: CASSLVLMTDTQYF
j_gene: TRBJ2-7; abundance: few; v_gene: TRBV21-1; CDR3aa: CASSKRFYEQYF
j_gene: TRBJ2-1; abundance: -; v_gene: TRBV4-3; CDR3aa: CASSQGLADYAEQFF
j_gene: TRBJ2-3; abundance: many; v_gene: TRBV29-1; CDR3aa: CSVAPSSGRAGRTDTQYF
j_gene: TRBJ2-2; abundance: -; v_gene: TRBV7-8; CDR3aa: CASSLAGRATGGLFF
j_gene: TRBJ2-7; abundance: many; v_gene: TRBV12-3/TRBV12-4; CDR3aa: CASRPNSGQYEQYF
j_gene: TRBJ1-5; abundance: many; v_gene: TRBV6-1; CDR3aa: CASSEGDREWPQHF
j_gene: TRBJ2-7; abundance: many; v_gene: TRBV6-5; CDR3aa: CASSSQGITYEQYF
j_gene: TRBJ2-7; abundance: many; v_gene: TRBV9; CDR3aa: CASSGGTVSEQYF